A single sample gave rise to the 28 T cell receptor beta chains below, sequenced in a study of a mutant IDH1 vaccine in newly diagnosed glioma. Antigens for these TCRs are unknown. This sample's time point: week 47, end of study. Every vaccination contained 300 ug of the mutant IDH1 20-mer peptide and was paired with topical imiquimod. TCRdb's table, derived via immunoSEQ multiplex PCR, lists solely in-frame clones and lacks some. The data show 30,000 to 35,000 clones, about nine tenths seen once. The specimen was PBMCs, collected from a glioma patient whose treatment included an IDH1 peptide vaccine. These receptor sequences come from a woman between 40 and 55 years old with glioma.

V is TRBV13 and J is TRBJ2-5; TRBD1 agrees at 11 bases. From germline, CDR1 is PRHDT and CDR2 FYEKMQ (reference sequence). CDR3 length: 16 amino acids. V dropped 1 base and J dropped 5; count of bases not matched to a gene: 6. The CDR3 DNA sequence: TGTGCCAGCAGCTTAGCGCGGACAGGGGGCCGGGAGACCCAGTACTTC. Its protein is CASSLARTGGRETQYF.

The chain recombines TRBV19 with TRBJ1-2; D perhaps matches TRBD1 (6 bases). V lost 7 bases and J lost 4, with 16 bases in between. The CDR3 is 14 residues long. Germline V gene sequence: CDR1 LNHDA, CDR2 SQIVND (reference sequence). Here the CDR3 reads CASTRQRGSYGYTF. CDR3 DNA: TGTGCCAGTACCAGACAAAGGGGGAGCTATGGCTACACCTTC.

The chain uses TRBV29-1 and TRBJ2-5; D gene unclear. This CDR3 has 13 amino acids. Trimming removed 1 base at V and 1 base at J, with 7 bases between. Germline CDR1 is SQVTM and CDR2 is ANQGSEA. CDR3 sequence: CSVEGTAQETQYF. DNA for the CDR3: TGCAGCGTTGAAGGAACAGCCCAAGAGACCCAGTACTTC.

This sequence joins TRBV6-1 and TRBJ2-6; D call uncertain. Germline V CDR1 and CDR2: MNHNS, SASEGT. The CDR3 extends over 14 amino acids. Between the trimmed V and J ends, which lost 3 bases and 0 bases, there was a span of 3 bases. The CDR3 region has the DNA TGTGCCAGCAGTGATTTCTCTGGGGCCAACGTCCTGACTTTC. Translating gives CASSDFSGANVLTF.

This sequence joins TRBV7-2 and TRBJ2-3, with D possibly being TRBD1 (6 bases). This CDR3 region has 16 residues. V was cut by 6 bases and J by 0 bases, with 16 bases left in between. Germline-derived CDR1 and CDR2 are SGHTA and FQGNSA. CDR3 residues: CASSPGTLASTDTQYF. The CDR3 nucleotides are TGTGCCAGCAGTCCCGGGACACTGGCGAGCACAGATACGCAGTATTTT.

The chain couples TRBV2 to TRBJ2-7, with D unclear. V was shortened by 5 bases and J by 2 bases, with 4 bases between the two germline ends. This CDR3 spans 11 amino acids. Germline CDR1 is SNHLY and CDR2 is FYNNEI. The CDR3 here is CASSPAYEQYF. The CDR3 nucleotides are TGTGCCAGCAGTCCGGCCTACGAGCAGTACTTC.

This clone was detected once. V and J are TRBV5-1 and TRBJ2-7; D gene unclear. CDR1 is SGHRS, CDR2 YFSETQ, per germline. The CDR3 length is 11 residues. V lost 0 bases to trimming and J lost 6 bases, with 4 bases between them. The CDR3 nucleotides read TGCGCCAGCAGCTTGGAGGGCGAGCAGTACTTC. It specifies CASSLEGEQYF.

This rearrangement joins TRBV5-4 to TRBJ1-6, with D perhaps TRBD1 (5 bases). Trimming shortened V by 1 base and J by 5 bases, and 10 bases separated the two germline ends. Looked up from germline, CDR1 is SGHNT and CDR2 is YYREEE (reference sequence). This CDR3 has 15 residues. DNA of the CDR3: TGTGCCAGCAGCTTGAGGGACGGGGATAATTCACCCCTCCACTTT. Residues: CASSLRDGDNSPLHF.

This chain links TRBV30 with TRBJ1-5, with a weak D call TRBD1 (6 bases). From germline, CDR1 is GTSNPN and CDR2 SVGIG (reference sequence). The length of the CDR3 is 17 residues. The germline V and J ends were trimmed by 2 bases and 6 bases, with 23 bases remaining between them. This chain's CDR3 is CAWSSPGGRGRGQPQHF. CDR3 nucleotide sequence: TGTGCCTGGAGTTCCCCGGGAGGCAGGGGAAGGGGTCAGCCCCAGCATTTT.

The chain has TRBV7-8 and TRBJ2-7, with D possibly being TRBD1 or TRBD2 (5 bases each). Germline assignment: CDR1 SGHVS and CDR2 FQNEAQ. This CDR3 has 14 residues. V gave up 5 bases and J gave up 3 bases, with 14 bases separating them. This chain's CDR3 is CASSRTGRNYEQYF. The CDR3 coding sequence is TGTGCCAGCAGCCGGACGGGACGGAACTACGAGCAGTACTTC.

The rearrangement uses TRBV10-1 and TRBJ2-3; D gene unclear. Trimming pared 3 bases from V and 6 bases from J, leaving 13 bases between. Per germline, CDR1 WNHNN and CDR2 SYGVQD (reference sequence). The CDR3 length is 14 residues. CDR3 sequence: CASSDTRFKDTQYF. The CDR3 DNA reads as TGCGCCAGCAGTGATACTCGCTTTAAGGATACGCAGTATTTT.

The CDR3 protein is CASNHRGPTDTQYF. CDR3 in DNA: TGTGCCAGCAACCACAGGGGCCCCACAGATACGCAGTATTTT. V is TRBV2 and J is TRBJ2-3; 7 positions agree with TRBD1. Germline assignment: CDR1 SNHLY and CDR2 FYNNEI. Unmatched junction bases numbered 6, after V lost 7 bases and J lost 2 bases. The CDR3 is made up of 14 amino acids.

The chain is built from TRBV5-1 and TRBJ2-7; 7 nucleotides agree with TRBD2. The CDR3 consists of 14 residues. CDR1 is SGHRS and CDR2 is YFSETQ in the germline V gene. Trimming cost V 7 bases and J 0 bases; bases outside gene matches: 7. In DNA, the CDR3 is TGCGCCAGCTCCGGGGGGTTAAGCTCCTACGAGCAGTACTTC. Amino acid sequence: CASSGGLSSYEQYF.

CDR3 DNA: TGTGCCAGCAGCTCCCAACGGGAGAGGGCCTACGAGCAGTACTTC. This codes for CASSSQRERAYEQYF. The genes are TRBV7-9 and TRBJ2-7, with D possibly TRBD2 on 6 matching bases. CDR1 is SEHNR and CDR2 is FQNEAQ in the germline V gene (reference sequence). This CDR3 region has 15 residues. V was trimmed by 4 bases and J by 2 bases, leaving 15 bases between them.

The V call is TRBV7-2, the J call TRBJ2-7; D possibly corresponds to TRBD1 (7 bases). Trimming removed 1 base at V and 3 bases at J, with 13 bases between. CDR3 length: 15 residues. Per the germline V gene, CDR1 is SGHTA and CDR2 is FQGNSA. CDR3 bases: TGTGCCAGCAGCTTAGGGCCAGGGGGAGGCTACGAGCAGTACTTC. This sequence encodes CASSLGPGGGYEQYF.

The chain joins TRBV5-1 to TRBJ2-1; TRBD2 matches 7 bases. CDR3 size: 16 residues. Germline trimming cut 5 bases from V and 0 bases from J; bases unmatched to any gene: 8. Germline V gene lookup returns CDR1 SGHRS and CDR2 YFSETQ. CDR3 in DNA: TGCGCCAGCAGATCCGCGGGGGTCAGCTCCTACAATGAGCAGTTCTTC. Its protein is CASRSAGVSSYNEQFF.

J is TRBJ1-1 and V is TRBV7-8, with TRBD1 matching 9 bases. CDR1 is SGHVS and CDR2 is FQNEAQ in the germline V gene. This CDR3 spans 14 amino acids. After removal of 2 bases from V and 7 bases from J, the junction contained 5 bases not matched to a gene. CDR3 sequence: CASSLRDRANEAFF. CDR3 DNA sequence: TGTGCCAGCAGCTTAAGGGACAGGGCGAATGAAGCTTTCTTT.

The chain couples TRBV2 to TRBJ2-5, with D perhaps matching TRBD1 or TRBD2 (5 bases each). Germline CDR1 reads SNHLY; CDR2 reads FYNNEI. The V end lost 6 bases, the J end lost 2 bases, and 10 bases lay between the germline ends. The CDR3 contains 13 residues. This CDR3 is CASRAGGQETQYF. Here the CDR3 DNA reads TGTGCCAGCAGGGCTGGGGGTCAAGAGACCCAGTACTTC.

V is TRBV7-9 and J is TRBJ1-1; D might be TRBD1 (6 bases). Trimming stripped 5 bases from V and 1 base from J, with 17 bases between. The V gene's germline CDR1 is SEHNR and CDR2 FQNEAQ (reference sequence). The CDR3 runs to 16 residues. The CDR3 sequence is CASSPPRGQTNTEAFF. In DNA, the CDR3 is TGTGCCAGCAGCCCACCCCGAGGACAGACGAACACTGAAGCTTTCTTT.

V and J are TRBV9 and TRBJ2-7; tentatively, D is TRBD2 (5 bases). Germline V gene sequence: CDR1 SGDLS, CDR2 YYNGEE. Trimming cost V 0 bases and J 5 bases, with 15 bases left between them. This CDR3 is 15 amino acids long. The CDR3 reads CASSVDGRGVDEQYF. The CDR3 region has the DNA TGTGCCAGCAGCGTAGACGGACGGGGAGTGGACGAGCAGTACTTC.

This chain links TRBV5-1 with TRBJ1-1, with TRBD1 as a possible D gene (5 bases). The germline gives CDR1 SGHRS, CDR2 YFSETQ. The length of the CDR3 is 13 residues. V lost 1 base to trimming and J lost 4 bases, with 8 bases between them. The DNA for the CDR3 is TGCGCCAGCAGCTTGTCAGGGATCACTGAAGCTTTCTTT. Translating it yields CASSLSGITEAFF.

This clone has a handful of counts. The J gene is TRBJ2-5, the V gene TRBV5-4; TRBD1 agrees at 7 bases. V dropped 5 bases and J dropped 1; count of bases not matched to a gene: 5. This CDR3 region has 14 residues. The germline gives CDR1 SGHNT, CDR2 YYREEE (reference sequence). CDR3 sequence (DNA): TGTGCCAGCAGGGGGACAGAGACCCAAGAGACCCAGTACTTC. It yields the protein CASRGTETQETQYF.

The V gene is TRBV10-3, the J gene TRBJ2-1; a weak D match, TRBD2 (6 bases). The CDR3 spans 14 residues. Per the germline V gene, CDR1 is ENHRY and CDR2 is SYGVKD. The ends were cut back, 7 bases at V and 10 bases at J, with 20 bases in the middle. Written as DNA, the CDR3 is TGTGCCATCAATAAAGATAGCGGCGTCGGGGAGCAGTTCTTC. Its protein is CAINKDSGVGEQFF.

This clone was counted a single time. The chain has TRBV6-5 and TRBJ1-2, with 10 bases matching TRBD1. This CDR3 has 15 residues. The J segment lost 6 bases and the V segment lost 5 bases, leaving 9 bases of the junction unmatched. The V gene's germline CDR1 is MNHEY and CDR2 SVGAGI. This chain's CDR3 is CASSKDRGGFDGYTF. The CDR3 nucleotides are TGTGCCAGCAGTAAGGACAGGGGGGGATTTGATGGCTACACCTTC.

V gene TRBV6-1 combines with J gene TRBJ2-5; 7 nucleotides line up with TRBD2. The CDR3 runs 15 residues. Germline V lookup: CDR1 MNHNS, CDR2 SASEGT. The V segment lost 2 bases and the J segment 9 bases; nucleotides outside the gene matches: 12. The CDR3, as DNA: TGTGCCAGCAGTGAAACCAGTGGCGGGAGTCGGGCCCAGTACTTC. Translated, it gives CASSETSGGSRAQYF.

The J gene is TRBJ2-3, the V gene TRBV5-6, with D tentatively TRBD2 (6 bases). The CDR3 is 14 residues long. Germline loops: CDR1 SGHDT, CDR2 YYEEEE. Trimming removed 2 bases from V and 3 bases from J, with 10 bases in between. In nucleotides, the CDR3 is TGTGCCAGCAGCTTTCGGGACTCTACAGATACGCAGTATTTT. Protein sequence: CASSFRDSTDTQYF. Complete variable domain (other parts from reference TRBV5-6 and TRBJ2-3): DAGVTQSPTHLIKTRGQQVTLRCSPKSGHDTVSWYQQALGQGPQFIFQYYEEEERQRGNFPDRFSGHQFPNYSSELNVNALLLGDSALYLCASSFRDSTDTQYFGPGTRLTVL.

This chain connects TRBV2 to TRBJ2-7; 10 bases agree with TRBD1. Looked up from germline, CDR1 is SNHLY and CDR2 is FYNNEI. The CDR3 extends over 16 amino acids. V lost 6 bases and J lost 0; bases outside the gene matches: 8. The CDR3, as DNA: TGTGCCAGCAGATCTGGGACAGGGGACCCCTCCTACGAGCAGTACTTC. It encodes CASRSGTGDPSYEQYF.

The gene calls are TRBV2 and TRBJ2-2; 8 bases are a match to TRBD2. The V and J ends lost 4 bases and 7 bases, in that order; junction bases with no gene match: 11. The CDR3 is 16 residues long. CDR1 and CDR2 (germline): SNHLY, FYNNEI. Here the CDR3 reads CASSGLRGAGGGELFF. The DNA of the CDR3 is TGTGCCAGCAGTGGACTCCGAGGGGCGGGAGGCGGGGAGCTGTTTTTT.